This TCR beta chain comes out of a study of regulatory T cells in long-lasting Graves disease listed by TCRdb under 2021. Concerning the study at large: Patients with newly diagnosed Graves' disease had been on antithyroid drugs for under 3 months. This study used TCR sequencing and RNA sequencing of peripheral blood to compare persistent Graves' disease patients against newly diagnosed Graves' disease patients. The study took place in China and was registered as a clinical trial. A total of around 35 samples underwent TCR sequencing: some 13 from persistent and some 20 from newly diagnosed Graves' disease patients. Findings and caveats that apply to the study as a whole: Only the TCR beta chain was sequenced and analyzed. Because the primary lesion, thyroid tissue, could not be accessed, the study looked at peripheral blood alone. More public clonotypes were shared among persistent patients (2,741) than among newly diagnosed patients (roughly 1,000). The authors noted that the small sample size was a limitation that may lower accuracy. Lower TCR Shannon entropy and fewer highly expanded clones were observed in persistent Graves' disease patients than in newly diagnosed patients, which suggested clonal expansion.

As to this clonotype: What antigen it recognizes has not been identified. A much larger clonotype is one base distant, so this may be a read error.

The time point tag for this specimen amounts to: newly diagnosed GD, antithyroid drugs for less than 3 months. For both TCR sequencing and RNA sequencing, RNA was extracted from PBMCs using TRIzol. The diagnosis of Graves' disease followed American Thyroid Association guidelines. The patients came from an endocrinology department in Xi'an, China. Each patient gave about 8.1 milliliters of peripheral blood, collected in an EDTA anticoagulant tube. Ficoll Paque Plus density gradient separation was used to isolate PBMCs, and no additional T cell sorting was done. RNA quality was checked with an Agilent 2100 Bioanalyzer and agarose gel, and concentration with a NanoDrop 2000. Receptors were amplified or captured by multiplex PCR. Sequencing was performed on an Illumina HiSeq 4000. CDR3 regions were amplified by Arm-PCR with iRepertoire HTBI primers to construct TCR beta libraries. Before sequencing, the PCR products went through gel purification. Processing in the source paper ran as follows. Gene usage analysis of CDR3 amino acid clonotypes relied on the 55 to 80 TRBV and more than twelve TRBJ segments identified across samples. COPE and FqMerger were used to merge filtered high-quality paired reads into contigs. BLAST was used to align contigs to the IMGT TRBV, TRBD and TRBJ reference genes, and CDR3 was defined following IMGT. Any clonotype with a frequency above 0.1% was classified as a highly expanded clone. Shannon entropy served as the measure of repertoire diversity, while the Gini coefficient captured V-J evenness. A clonotype was considered public if more than one individual shared it. The public reads were quality trimmed at Q25 with fastp and then assembled into clones with MiXCR by TCRdb, keeping productive beta chains. Entries are consolidated by CDR3 protein sequence, retaining the most common genes and DNA. The V and J calls here are based on TCRdb, not the publication. The sample yields fewer than 500,000 distinct CDR3 sequences; around 15% were counted once. Clones ranked in the top ten supply more than 9% of the sample.

These sequences were also reported in another study, on T cells in Graves' hyperthyroidism and ophthalmopathy. As the second study states: A patient counted as having stable Graves' hyperthyroidism if no progression to ophthalmopathy occurred over 18 months of follow-up. Hyperthyroidism patients were newly diagnosed, with disease duration under 2 months, and aged 18 to 65 years. The study excluded patients with uncontrolled infections, other autoimmune diseases, pregnancy or lactation. Diagnoses were established on the basis of clinical symptoms, serum thyroxine and TRAb, thyroid ultrasound, and orbital computed tomography. The first round of RT-PCR for the TCR CDR3 was performed with the HTBI primer set and the Qiagen OneStep RT-PCR kit. Most expanded thyroid clonotypes (frequency above 0.001) were also detected in blood, a finding suggesting that blood repertoires may reflect thyroid immune responses. A 13 V-J signature model separated ophthalmopathy from stable hyperthyroidism, with roughly 88% sensitivity and about 81% specificity in cross-validation and 80%/75% in testing. In validation, progression to ophthalmopathy was predicted by the model with 70.59% sensitivity and 72% to 80% specificity, a median of approximately 6.5 months before onset. A discovery cohort of about a hundred patients, 43 with Graves' ophthalmopathy and approximately 60 with stable Graves' hyperthyroidism, was used to find distinguishing TCR V-J signatures. An independent validation cohort of 18 to 20 hyperthyroidism patients and over 15 patients who later progressed to ophthalmopathy tested prospective prediction of ophthalmopathy. The 100 or so discovery patients were divided at random into training and test sets in a 7:3 ratio. In roughly six Graves' hyperthyroidism patients, the study also compared T-cell repertoires from thyroid tissue with T-cell repertoires from blood. Once sampling was done, hyperthyroidism patients were given methimazole at a starting dose of 30 mg daily, whereas ophthalmopathy patients were given high-dose intravenous methylprednisolone. A second multiplex PCR round built the libraries, followed by size selection and purification. The libraries were sequenced on an Illumina HiSeq2000 using paired-end 100 bp reads. SOAPnuke was used to process the raw data, removing reads that contained adapters or uncalled bases, had a mean Phred below 15, or lacked an exact match to the constant primer or identifier. COPE v1.2.5 was used to merge high-quality paired reads, and clonotypes were defined as unique nucleotide sequences. Clonotypes were aligned to IMGT TRBV, TRBD and TRBJ reference segments using MiTCR v1.1. The analysis included only V-J combinations with a frequency above 0.0001, which together covered 98% to 99.2% of the repertoires. A TCS score was defined as the ratio between F50 (clonal expansion) and ExV (chaos), using BLOSUM62-based TCRdist between CDR3 peptides within each V-J. Welch's t-statistics and random forest reduced 450 to 600 V-J features to roughly 13, which were used in a naive Bayes classifier (R e1071). Sample size was not statistically predetermined, and investigators were not blinded to group allocation. TCR Vbeta CDR3 sequencing of 130 to 150 peripheral blood samples (under 45 ophthalmopathy, some 75 hyperthyroidism and approximately 17 progressor patients) is reported in the paper.

The source was peripheral blood mononuclear cells (PBMCs), collected at new diagnosis, from a patient treated with antithyroid drugs. This TCR was sampled from a man aged 35-49 years with Graves disease. Donor details come from another sample of the same person, matched by shared clones.

The CDR3 reads CATSDHRTGFYEQYF. The nucleotides are TGTGCCACCAGTGATCATCGGACAGGGTTCTACGAGCAGTACTTC. The chain links TRBV24-1 with TRBJ2-7, and 8 bases in between align with TRBD1. Looking up the germline V gene yields CDR1 KGHDR and CDR2 SFDVKD. Inclusive of the bounding cysteine and phenylalanine, the CDR3 is 15 residues long. Only the CDR3 DNA stays, 45 bases, in frame from base 1. Clipping removes 3 bases from V and 3 bases from J, with 6 as the unmatched junction base count.